The present T cell receptor beta chain was sequenced within a study of cytomegalovirus exposure and HLA in healthy donors. Study-wide results and caveats: Presence/absence comparisons presumed near-even sequencing depth among donors. Productive status was seen about 87% or about 30% of the time for most TCR beta V segments in an earlier analysis.

The PCR made use of 60 Vbeta and 13 Jbeta primers. The table came from immunoSEQ multiplex PCR; TCRdb's copy has only in-frame clones and leaves some out. The table records roughly 73,000 clones, 75% to 80% of them present only once. Note on this clone: Antigen unknown.

This CDR3 comprises 14 residues. Germline loops: CDR1 MNHEY, CDR2 SMNVEV (reference sequence). The V end lost 4 bases, the J end lost 7 bases, and 14 bases lay between the germline ends. The V gene is TRBV27, the J gene TRBJ2-1, with D possibly TRBD1 on 6 matching bases. Sample: PBMCs. This sequence was found in a man in his forties in good health and CMV-seronegative. CDR3 DNA sequence: TGTGCCAGCAGTTGGGGGCCCCCACGTAATGAGCAGTTCTTC. It specifies CASSWGPPRNEQFF.